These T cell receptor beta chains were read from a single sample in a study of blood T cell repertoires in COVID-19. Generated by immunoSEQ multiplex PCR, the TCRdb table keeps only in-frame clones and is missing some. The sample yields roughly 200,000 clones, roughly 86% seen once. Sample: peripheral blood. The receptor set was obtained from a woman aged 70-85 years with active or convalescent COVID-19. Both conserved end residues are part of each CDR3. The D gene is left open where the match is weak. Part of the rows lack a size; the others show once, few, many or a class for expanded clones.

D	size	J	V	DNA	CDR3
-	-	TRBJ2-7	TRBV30	TGTGCCTGGAGTCTCGGCGGGGTGATCACGCCTCCCGAGCAGTACTTC	CAWSLGGVITPPEQYF
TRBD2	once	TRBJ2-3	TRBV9	TGTGCCAGCAGCGCACCGGGACTAGCAACAGATACGCAGTATTTT	CASSAPGLATDTQYF
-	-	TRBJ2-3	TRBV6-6	TGTGCCAGCAGCGACAGAGCAAGCACAGATACGCAGTATTTT	CASSDRASTDTQYF
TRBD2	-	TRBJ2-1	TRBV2	TGTGCCAGCAGACGGGAGGGGAGTCCAGTCCATGAGCAGTTCTTC	CASRREGSPVHEQFF
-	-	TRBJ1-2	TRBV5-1	TGCGCCAGCAGCTTGGTGGCAGGGGTTAACTATGGCTACACCTTC	CASSLVAGVNYGYTF
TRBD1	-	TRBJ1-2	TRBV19	TGTGCCAGTAGTAACCCGCGGACAGGCCTTGGCTACACCTTC	CASSNPRTGLGYTF
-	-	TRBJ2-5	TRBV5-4	TGTGCCAGCAGCATACCCTTAGCGGCAGAGACCCAGTACTTC	CASSIPLAAETQYF
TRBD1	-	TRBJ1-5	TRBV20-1	TGCAGTGCTAGTGGGACAGGGGATTTACGGGCCCAGCATTTT	CSASGTGDLRAQHF
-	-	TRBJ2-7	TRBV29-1	TGCAGCGTCCAAGAGTCCGGGCAGTACTTC	CSVQESGQYF
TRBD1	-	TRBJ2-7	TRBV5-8	TGTGCCAGCAGCATAGCCGGGACAGGGGGCGACGAGCAGTACTTC	CASSIAGTGGDEQYF
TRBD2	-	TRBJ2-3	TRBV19	TGTGCCAGTAGTACTCGACTAGCGGGAACAGATACGCAGTATTTT	CASSTRLAGTDTQYF
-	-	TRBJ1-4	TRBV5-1	TGCGCCAGCAGCCCTACCGATCGGGATAATGAAAAACTGTTTTTT	CASSPTDRDNEKLFF
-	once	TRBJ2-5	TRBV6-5	TGTGCCAGCAGTTACGGCAGAGGGGAGACCCAGTACTTC	CASSYGRGETQYF
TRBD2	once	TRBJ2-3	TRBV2	TGTGCCAGCAGTGGCGGAGCGGGAGTGGAGCAGTATTTT	CASSGGAGVEQYF
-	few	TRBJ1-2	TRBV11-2	TGTGCCAGCAGCCAGCAGGGCTATGGCTACACCTTC	CASSQQGYGYTF
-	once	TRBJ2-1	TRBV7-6	TGTGCCAGCAGCCCAAGACAGGAATACAATGAGCAGTTCTTC	CASSPRQEYNEQFF
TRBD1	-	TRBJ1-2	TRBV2	TGTGCCAGCAGGGGGGACAGGACTAACTATGGCTACACCTTC	CASRGDRTNYGYTF
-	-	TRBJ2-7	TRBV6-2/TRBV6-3	TGTGCCAGCAGTTATGGGGCGACCTACGAGCAGTACTTC	CASSYGATYEQYF
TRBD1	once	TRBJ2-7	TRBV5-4	TGTGCCAGCAGCTTGGTGGGCCAGGGGGCGTACGAGCAGTACTTC	CASSLVGQGAYEQYF
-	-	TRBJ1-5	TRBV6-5	TGTGCCAGTGGGGAGGGGCTCTATAGCAATCAGCCCCAGCATTTT	CASGEGLYSNQPQHF
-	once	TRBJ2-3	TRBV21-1	TGTGCCAGCCCACAAGCGGGGGGGGGAGATACGCAGTATTTT	CASPQAGGGDTQYF
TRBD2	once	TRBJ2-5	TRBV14	TGTGCCAGCAGCCAAGATGCGGGAGGCGTTGAGACCCAGTACTTC	CASSQDAGGVETQYF
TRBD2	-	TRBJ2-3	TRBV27	TGTGCCAGTTCAAAGCGGGAGTCAGATACGCAGTATTTT	CASSKRESDTQYF
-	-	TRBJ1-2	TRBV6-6	TGTGCCAGCAGTTACTCGGGGGGGGATGGCTACACCTTC	CASSYSGGDGYTF
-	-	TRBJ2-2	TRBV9	TGTGCCAGCAGCCTGGGACTCCTCGGGGGGGAGCTGTTTTTT	CASSLGLLGGELFF
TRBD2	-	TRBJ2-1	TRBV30	TGTGCCTGGAGTGTGGGGGGGACTTATGGGTACAATGAGCAGTTCTTC	CAWSVGGTYGYNEQFF
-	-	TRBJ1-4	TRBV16	TGTGCCAGCAGCCGCTCGCCAGGTCTTAATGAAAAACTGTTTTTT	CASSRSPGLNEKLFF
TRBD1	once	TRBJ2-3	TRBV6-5	TGTGCCAGCAGTTACTCGGGGACAGGGGGCACAGATACGCAGTATTTT	CASSYSGTGGTDTQYF
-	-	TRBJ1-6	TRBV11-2	TGTGCCAGCAGCTTAGTTAGTAGCGGAGATTCACCCCTCCACTTT	CASSLVSSGDSPLHF
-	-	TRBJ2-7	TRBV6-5	TGTGCCAGCAGTTACTCGTGGGCTGCAGGCGAGCAGTACTTC	CASSYSWAAGEQYF
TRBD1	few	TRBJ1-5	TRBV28	TGTGCCAGCAGTGTTACAGGGGGAAGTCAGCCCCAGCATTTT	CASSVTGGSQPQHF
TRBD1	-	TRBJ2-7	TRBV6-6	TGTGCCAGCAGTTGGGTACAGGGGGGAGAGCAGTACTTC	CASSWVQGGEQYF
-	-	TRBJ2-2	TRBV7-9	TGTGCCAGCAGCTATAGTCACACCGGGGAGCTGTTTTTT	CASSYSHTGELFF
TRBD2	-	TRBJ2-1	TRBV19	TGTGCCAGTAGCCTCGCTAGCGGGATTGTCTATGAGCAGTTCTTC	CASSLASGIVYEQFF
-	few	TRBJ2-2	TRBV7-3	TGTGCCAGCAGCTTAAACCCCGCAGGGGTAGTCACCGGGGAGCTGTTTTTT	CASSLNPAGVVTGELFF
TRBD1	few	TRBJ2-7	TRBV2	TGTGCCAGCAGTGAGGTGGAACAGGGGGCCCACGAGCAGTACTTC	CASSEVEQGAHEQYF
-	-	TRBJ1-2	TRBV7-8	TGTGCCAGCAGCTTAGAAGGGGTCTATGGCTACACCTTC	CASSLEGVYGYTF
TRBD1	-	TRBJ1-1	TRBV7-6	TGTGCCAGCAGCCCAGAGGCGGACAGGGAGACTGAAGCTTTCTTT	CASSPEADRETEAFF
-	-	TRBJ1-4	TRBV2	TGTGCCAGCAAAGGGGGTGGTGAAAAACTGTTTTTT	CASKGGGEKLFF
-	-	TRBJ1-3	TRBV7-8	TGTGCCAGCAGCACGACTGAGACTGGAAACACCATATATTTT	CASSTTETGNTIYF
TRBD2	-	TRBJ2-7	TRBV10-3	TGTGCCATGACTAGCGATCCTCTTTACGAGCAGTACTTC	CAMTSDPLYEQYF
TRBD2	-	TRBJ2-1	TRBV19	TGTGCCAGTAGTATCCGAACCCTCGGGGGACTAGGTGGTGGTGAGCAGTTCTTC	CASSIRTLGGLGGGEQFF
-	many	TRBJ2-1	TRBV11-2	TGTGCCAGCAGCTTAGCCAGTGGAGGGAATGAGCAGTTCTTC	CASSLASGGNEQFF
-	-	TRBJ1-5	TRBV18	TGTGCCAGCTCACCAGGGCAGCTCAATCAGCCCCAGCATTTT	CASSPGQLNQPQHF
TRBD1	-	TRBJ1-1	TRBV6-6	TGTGCCAGCAGCGGACAGGGCGGAAAGAAAACTGAAGCTTTCTTT	CASSGQGGKKTEAFF
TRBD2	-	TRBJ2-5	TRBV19	TGTGCCAGTAGTTTGGAAGGGCCGGCTAGCGGGAGGCGAGGAGAGACCCAGTACTTC	CASSLEGPASGRRGETQYF
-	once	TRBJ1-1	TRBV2	TGTGCCAGCAGTGACAGGGGCCGGATGAACACTGAAGCTTTCTTT	CASSDRGRMNTEAFF